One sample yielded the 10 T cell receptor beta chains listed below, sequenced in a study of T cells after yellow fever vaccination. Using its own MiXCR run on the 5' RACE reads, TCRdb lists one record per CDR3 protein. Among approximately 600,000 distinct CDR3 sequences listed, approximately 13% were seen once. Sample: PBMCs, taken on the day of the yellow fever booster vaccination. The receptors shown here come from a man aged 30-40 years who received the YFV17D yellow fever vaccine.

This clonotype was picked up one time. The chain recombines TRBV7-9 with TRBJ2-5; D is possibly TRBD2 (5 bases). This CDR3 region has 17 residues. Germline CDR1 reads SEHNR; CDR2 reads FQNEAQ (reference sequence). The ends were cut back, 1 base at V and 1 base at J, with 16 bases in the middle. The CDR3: CASSLGGSGSLQETQYF. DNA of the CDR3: TGTGCCAGCAGCTTAGGAGGGTCGGGGTCCCTCCAAGAGACCCAGTACTTC.

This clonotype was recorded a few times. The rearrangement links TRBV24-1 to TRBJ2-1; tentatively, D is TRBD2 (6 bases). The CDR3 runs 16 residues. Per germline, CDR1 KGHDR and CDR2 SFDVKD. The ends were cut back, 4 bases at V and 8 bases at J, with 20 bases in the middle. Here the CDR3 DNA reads TGTGCCACCAGTGACTCCGGGAGTCCCAAGGGCGATGAGCAGTTCTTC. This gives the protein CATSDSGSPKGDEQFF.

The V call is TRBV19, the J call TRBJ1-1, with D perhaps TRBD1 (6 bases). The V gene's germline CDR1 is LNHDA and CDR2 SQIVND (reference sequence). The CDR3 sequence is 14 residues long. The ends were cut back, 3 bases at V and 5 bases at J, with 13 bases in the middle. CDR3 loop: CASSIPGGGTEAFF. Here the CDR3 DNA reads TGTGCCAGTAGTATCCCTGGGGGCGGTACTGAAGCTTTCTTT.

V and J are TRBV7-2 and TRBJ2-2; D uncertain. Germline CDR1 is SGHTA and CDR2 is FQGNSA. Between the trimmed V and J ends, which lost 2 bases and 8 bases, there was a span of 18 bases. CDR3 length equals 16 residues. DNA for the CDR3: TGTGCCAGCAGCTTAACGCGCGGCAACTTAGGAGGGGAGCTGTTTTTT. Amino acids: CASSLTRGNLGGELFF.

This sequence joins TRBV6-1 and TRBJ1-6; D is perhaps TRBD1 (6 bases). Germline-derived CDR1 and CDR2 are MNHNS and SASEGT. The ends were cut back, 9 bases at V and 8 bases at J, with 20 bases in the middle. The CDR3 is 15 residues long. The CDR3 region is CASSGAGYLDSPLHF. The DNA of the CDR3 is TGTGCCAGTTCAGGGGCCGGCTATTTAGATTCACCCCTCCACTTT.

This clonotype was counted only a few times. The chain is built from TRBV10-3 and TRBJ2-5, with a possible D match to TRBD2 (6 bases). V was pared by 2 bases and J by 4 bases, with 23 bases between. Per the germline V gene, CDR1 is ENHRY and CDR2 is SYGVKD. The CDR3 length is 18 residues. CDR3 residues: CAISEIRQSPGGRETQYF. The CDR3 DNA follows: TGTGCCATCAGTGAGATCCGGCAGTCCCCTGGAGGGCGAGAGACCCAGTACTTC.

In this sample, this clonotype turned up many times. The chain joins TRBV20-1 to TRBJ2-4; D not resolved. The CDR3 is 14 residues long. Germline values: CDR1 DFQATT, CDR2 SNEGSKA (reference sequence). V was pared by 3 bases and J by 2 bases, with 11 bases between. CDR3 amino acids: CSASGHGTKNIQYF. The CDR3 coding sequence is TGCAGTGCTAGTGGTCATGGCACCAAAAACATTCAGTACTTC.

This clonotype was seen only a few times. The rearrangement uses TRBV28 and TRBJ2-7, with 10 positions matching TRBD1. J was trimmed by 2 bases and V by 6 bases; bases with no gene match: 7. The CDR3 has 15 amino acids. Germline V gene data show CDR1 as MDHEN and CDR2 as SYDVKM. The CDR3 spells CASRGGGQGTYEQYF. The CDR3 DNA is TGTGCCAGCAGAGGGGGGGGACAGGGGACCTACGAGCAGTACTTC. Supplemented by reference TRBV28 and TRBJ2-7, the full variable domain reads DVKVTQSSRYLVKRTGEKVFLECVQDMDHENMFWYRQDPGLGLRLIYFSYDVKMKEKGDIPEGYSVSREKKERFSLILESASTNQTSMYLCASRGGGQGTYEQYFGPGTRLTVT.

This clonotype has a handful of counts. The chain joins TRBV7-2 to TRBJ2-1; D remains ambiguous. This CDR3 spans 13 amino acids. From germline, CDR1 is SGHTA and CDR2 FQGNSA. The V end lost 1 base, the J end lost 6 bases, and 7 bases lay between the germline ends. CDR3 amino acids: CASSLGAPNEQFF. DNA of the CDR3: TGTGCCAGCAGCTTAGGAGCCCCCAATGAGCAGTTCTTC.

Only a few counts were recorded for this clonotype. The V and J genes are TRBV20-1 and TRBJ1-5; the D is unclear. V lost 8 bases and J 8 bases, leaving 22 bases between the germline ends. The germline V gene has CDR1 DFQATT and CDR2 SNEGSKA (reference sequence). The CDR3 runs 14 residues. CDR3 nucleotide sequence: TGCAGTACCAGGCGCGGCTTGGGTTTGGAGCCCCAGCATTTT. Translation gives CSTRRGLGLEPQHF.